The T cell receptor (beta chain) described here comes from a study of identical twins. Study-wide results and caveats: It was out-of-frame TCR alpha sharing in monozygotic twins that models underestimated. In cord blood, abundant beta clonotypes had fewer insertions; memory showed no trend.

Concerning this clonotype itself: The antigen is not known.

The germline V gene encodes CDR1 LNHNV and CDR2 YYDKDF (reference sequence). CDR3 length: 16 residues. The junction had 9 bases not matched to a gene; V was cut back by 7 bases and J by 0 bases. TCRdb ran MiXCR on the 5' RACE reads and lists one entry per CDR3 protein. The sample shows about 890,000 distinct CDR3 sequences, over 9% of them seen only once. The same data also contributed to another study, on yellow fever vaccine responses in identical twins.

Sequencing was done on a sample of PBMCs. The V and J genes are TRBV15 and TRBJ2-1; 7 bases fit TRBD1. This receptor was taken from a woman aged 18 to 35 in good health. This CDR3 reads CATMGEGGSSYNEQFF. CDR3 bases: TGTGCCACCATGGGGGAAGGGGGCAGCTCCTACAATGAGCAGTTCTTC.